These T cell receptor beta chains were read from a single sample in a study of blood T cell repertoires in COVID-19. Assay: immunoSEQ multiplex PCR; the TCRdb copy retains only in-frame clones and omits some. The sample holds about 440,000 clones, around 90% seen once. The sequenced sample consisted of PBMCs or T cells enriched from blood (not recorded which). Source of these receptors: a woman under 30 with acute COVID-19. The CDR3 runs from the conserved cysteine through the conserved F or W. A D gene is named only where the DNA matches it firmly. For some rows the clone size is stated as once, few or many, or as a class when expanded; others skip it.

v_gene	j_gene	d_gene	abundance	CDR3nt	CDR3aa
TRBV4-3	TRBJ1-5	TRBD1	NA	TGCGCCAGCAGCCAAGAAGACAGGGGCGATCAGCCCCAGCATTTT	CASSQEDRGDQPQHF
TRBV15	TRBJ2-3	TRBD2	NA	TGTGCCACCAGCACCGAGCGGGGTGCGGATACGCAGTATTTT	CATSTERGADTQYF
TRBV7-2	TRBJ2-7	TRBD2	NA	TGTGCCAGCAGCCCGAAGTCGGCTAGCGGGAGACCCGAGCAGTACTTC	CASSPKSASGRPEQYF
TRBV27	TRBJ1-5	NA	few	TGTGCCAGCGGGAGGGAAAGGAGCAATCAGCCCCAGCATTTT	CASGRERSNQPQHF
TRBV6-2/TRBV6-3	TRBJ2-7	NA	NA	TGTGCCAGCAGTTACCTCGAGCGGGCTACCTACGAGCAGTACTTC	CASSYLERATYEQYF
TRBV2	TRBJ1-2	NA	NA	TGTGCCAGCAGCGATAACGCACTAGGGCATTATGGCTACACCTTC	CASSDNALGHYGYTF
TRBV9	TRBJ2-5	TRBD1	once	TGTGCCAGCAGCGTCGGACAGGGGGCTCAAGAGACCCAGTACTTC	CASSVGQGAQETQYF
TRBV7-9	TRBJ2-7	TRBD2	NA	TGTGCCAGCAGCCCGCACCTGGGACTAGAGGTCTACGAGCAGTACTTC	CASSPHLGLEVYEQYF
TRBV24-1	TRBJ2-5	NA	NA	TGTGCCACCAGTGATTTGCGATCGAGGGAAGAGACCCAGTACTTC	CATSDLRSREETQYF
TRBV28	TRBJ1-4	NA	NA	TGTGCCAGCAGTTACACACAAGCGGCTAATGAAAAACTGTTTTTT	CASSYTQAANEKLFF
TRBV7-2	TRBJ1-3	TRBD1	NA	TGTGCCAGCAGCCGGGACAGGAGGGAATACACCATATATTTT	CASSRDRREYTIYF
TRBV15	TRBJ2-2	NA	NA	TGTGCCACCAGCAGAGATCCGCCAGAGAACACCGGGGAGCTGTTTTTT	CATSRDPPENTGELFF
TRBV2	TRBJ2-5	NA	NA	TGTGCCAGCCAAACTAGCACCCAGTACTTC	CASQTSTQYF
TRBV27	TRBJ1-6	NA	NA	TGTGCCAGCGGCAACAGGGCCAATTCACCCCTCCACTTT	CASGNRANSPLHF